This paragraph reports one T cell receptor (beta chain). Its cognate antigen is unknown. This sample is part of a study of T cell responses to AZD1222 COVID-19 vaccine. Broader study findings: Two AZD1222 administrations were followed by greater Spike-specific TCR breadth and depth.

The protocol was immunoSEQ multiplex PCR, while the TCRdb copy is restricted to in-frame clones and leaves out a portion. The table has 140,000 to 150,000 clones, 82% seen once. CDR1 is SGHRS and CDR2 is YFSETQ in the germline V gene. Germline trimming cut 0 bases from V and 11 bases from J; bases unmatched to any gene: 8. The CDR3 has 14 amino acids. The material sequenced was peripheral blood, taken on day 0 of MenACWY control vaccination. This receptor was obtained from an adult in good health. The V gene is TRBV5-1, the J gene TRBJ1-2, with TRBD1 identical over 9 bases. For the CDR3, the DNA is TGCGCCAGCAGCTTGGGTACAGGGGGCGCGGAGTACACCTTC. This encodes CASSLGTGGAEYTF.